The clone carrying this TCR beta chain was picked up a small number of times. The antigen remains undetermined. Donors were Caucasian adults residing in Nashville, Tennessee, USA. It was into CD45RA+ naive and CD45RA-negative memory subsets that the CD4+ cells were split. The data were taken from a study of shared clonotypes between healthy human individuals. Notes on the study in general: Sampling involved blood alone; tissue repertoires likely differ. Genetic and exposure-history diversity was limited by the few donors.

Deletions cut 2 bases from V and 5 bases from J, with 7 bases between. Germline CDR1 and CDR2: GTSNPN and SVGIG (reference sequence). The CDR3 covers 11 residues. Data came from immunoSEQ multiplex PCR; TCRdb stores just in-frame clones and leaves some out. Counted here are almost 750,000 clones, roughly 72% occurring once; the ten biggest clones make up under 2%. The sequenced sample was memory CD4+ T cells sorted from blood. Subset given: CD45RA-negative fraction. The V call is TRBV30, the J call TRBJ2-7; D call uncertain. The source of this sequence is a woman aged 25 to 39 in good health. The CDR3 DNA is TGTGCCTGGAGTCCGTCCGACGAGCAGTACTTC. Protein: CAWSPSDEQYF.